The rows below give T cell receptor beta chains drawn from one sample of a study of T cell repertoires in cytomegalovirus infection. Using its own MiXCR run on the reads, TCRdb lists one record per CDR3 protein. The data show 700,000 to 950,000 distinct CDR3 sequences, with about 31% seen just once and roughly 12% held by the top ten. These receptors are not linked to any known antigen. The sequencing used cultured CD8+ T cells from PBMCs, collected from culture after CMV antigen stimulation. The receptors come from a human donor in good health (CMV status not recorded). Some clones in this sample may be carry-over from other donors' samples. CDR3s include the opening cysteine and the closing phenylalanine or tryptophan. The D gene is left open where the match is weak. Rows may omit the clone size; those that give it use once, few, many or a size class.

CDR3aa: CASSLSITTGPYGYTF
CDR3nt: TGTGCCAGCAGTCTATCCATCACGACAGGCCCCTATGGCTACACCTTC
d_gene: .
j_gene: TRBJ1-2
v_gene: TRBV28
abundance: .

CDR3aa: CASSPATGSGEKLFF
CDR3nt: TGTGCCAGCAGCCCAGCGACAGGGTCGGGTGAAAAACTGTTTTTT
d_gene: TRBD1
j_gene: TRBJ1-4
v_gene: TRBV7-2
abundance: many

CDR3aa: CASSLVRPYYTF
CDR3nt: TGTGCCAGCAGCTTAGTTCGACCCTACTACACCTTC
d_gene: .
j_gene: TRBJ1-2
v_gene: TRBV7-2
abundance: many

CDR3aa: CASSRTVGSGGLNTGELFF
CDR3nt: TGTGCCAGCAGTCGCACGGTGGGCAGCGGGGGACTGAACACCGGGGAGCTGTTTTTT
d_gene: TRBD2
j_gene: TRBJ2-2
v_gene: TRBV6-5
abundance: .

CDR3aa: CASNRNEQFF
CDR3nt: TGTGCCAGCAATCGGAATGAGCAGTTCTTC
d_gene: .
j_gene: TRBJ2-1
v_gene: TRBV2
abundance: many

CDR3aa: CASSYFRAALNTEAFF
CDR3nt: TGTGCCAGCAGTTATTTTCGGGCAGCATTGAACACTGAAGCTTTCTTT
d_gene: .
j_gene: TRBJ1-1
v_gene: TRBV6-2/TRBV6-3
abundance: .

CDR3aa: CASSAGGVRSNEQFF
CDR3nt: TGTGCCAGCTCAGCAGGGGGTGTGAGGTCCAATGAGCAGTTCTTC
d_gene: TRBD1
j_gene: TRBJ2-1
v_gene: TRBV18
abundance: .

CDR3aa: CAMTGRDDEQFF
CDR3nt: TGTGCCATGACAGGGAGAGATGATGAGCAGTTCTTC
d_gene: TRBD1
j_gene: TRBJ2-1
v_gene: TRBV2
abundance: .

CDR3aa: CASSSTGQRRGKLFF
CDR3nt: TGTGCCAGCAGTTCTACGGGACAGCGGAGGGGAAAACTGTTTTTT
d_gene: TRBD1
j_gene: TRBJ1-4
v_gene: TRBV6-1
abundance: .

CDR3aa: CSAPPPGSLITDTQYF
CDR3nt: TGCAGTGCCCCCCCCCCGGGGTCCCTAATCACAGATACGCAGTATTTT
d_gene: .
j_gene: TRBJ2-3
v_gene: TRBV20-1
abundance: .

CDR3aa: CASSQPGQNSNQPQHF
CDR3nt: TGTGCCAGCAGCCAACCGGGACAGAATAGCAATCAGCCCCAGCATTTT
d_gene: TRBD1
j_gene: TRBJ1-5
v_gene: TRBV4-2
abundance: few

CDR3aa: CVSSGLAGGHSYNEQFF
CDR3nt: TGTGTCAGCAGTGGACTAGCGGGGGGTCATTCCTACAATGAGCAGTTCTTC
d_gene: TRBD2
j_gene: TRBJ2-1
v_gene: TRBV12-3/TRBV12-4
abundance: .

CDR3aa: CASRPGLYINQPQHF
CDR3nt: TGTGCCAGCAGGCCCGGGCTTTACATTAATCAGCCCCAGCATTTT
d_gene: .
j_gene: TRBJ1-5
v_gene: TRBV6-1
abundance: many

CDR3aa: CASSDRLTMQFYGYTF
CDR3nt: TGTGCCAGTAGTGACAGGCTAACGATGCAGTTCTATGGCTACACCTTC
d_gene: .
j_gene: TRBJ1-2
v_gene: TRBV19
abundance: few

CDR3aa: CASSYGGWSYEQYF
CDR3nt: TGTGCCAGCAGTTACGGCGGGTGGTCCTACGAGCAGTACTTC
d_gene: .
j_gene: TRBJ2-7
v_gene: TRBV6-5
abundance: .

CDR3aa: CASSLGGLAGGPGNTDTQYF
CDR3nt: TGTGCCAGCAGCCTGGGGGGACTAGCGGGGGGGCCGGGGAACACAGATACGCAGTATTTT
d_gene: TRBD2
j_gene: TRBJ2-3
v_gene: TRBV7-8
abundance: .

CDR3aa: CASSFSRASPLHF
CDR3nt: TGTGCCAGCAGTTTTTCCCGAGCTTCACCCCTCCACTTT
d_gene: .
j_gene: TRBJ1-6
v_gene: TRBV27
abundance: few

CDR3aa: CASSLDVGTEAFF
CDR3nt: TGTGCCAGCAGCTTAGATGTGGGGACTGAAGCTTTCTTT
d_gene: .
j_gene: TRBJ1-1
v_gene: TRBV7-6
abundance: many

CDR3aa: CASSHGQGAGTGELFF
CDR3nt: TGTGCCAGCAGCCACGGACAGGGGGCGGGCACCGGGGAGCTGTTTTTT
d_gene: TRBD1
j_gene: TRBJ2-2
v_gene: TRBV7-3
abundance: few

CDR3aa: CASRRKGSGDTDTQYF
CDR3nt: TGTGCCAGCAGACGAAAGGGGTCGGGTGACACAGATACGCAGTATTTT
d_gene: .
j_gene: TRBJ2-3
v_gene: TRBV7-9
abundance: .

CDR3aa: CASSLGAWGYEQYF
CDR3nt: TGTGCCAGCAGTTTAGGCGCCTGGGGCTACGAGCAGTACTTC
d_gene: .
j_gene: TRBJ2-7
v_gene: TRBV27
abundance: .

CDR3aa: CASSPRDPYEQYF
CDR3nt: TGTGCCAGCAGTCCCAGGGACCCCTACGAGCAGTACTTC
d_gene: .
j_gene: TRBJ2-7
v_gene: TRBV12-3/TRBV12-4
abundance: .

CDR3aa: CASKVPSYNEQFF
CDR3nt: TGTGCCAGCAAAGTGCCTTCCTACAATGAGCAGTTCTTC
d_gene: .
j_gene: TRBJ2-1
v_gene: TRBV6-5
abundance: .

CDR3aa: CATRTQLQDTQYF
CDR3nt: TGTGCCACCAGGACCCAATTGCAAGATACGCAGTATTTT
d_gene: .
j_gene: TRBJ2-3
v_gene: TRBV24-1
abundance: .

CDR3aa: CASSLIVGLPARETQYF
CDR3nt: TGTGCCAGCAGTTTAATCGTGGGGCTACCCGCCCGAGAGACCCAGTACTTC
d_gene: .
j_gene: TRBJ2-5
v_gene: TRBV12-3/TRBV12-4
abundance: .

CDR3aa: CASSIDSTDTKYF
CDR3nt: TGTGCCAGTAGTATCGACAGCACAGATACGAAGTATTTT
d_gene: .
j_gene: TRBJ2-3
v_gene: TRBV19
abundance: .

CDR3aa: CASSLSGVTEQYF
CDR3nt: TGTGCCAGCAGTTTATCTGGCGTGACCGAGCAGTACTTC
d_gene: .
j_gene: TRBJ2-7
v_gene: TRBV27
abundance: .

CDR3aa: CASSPPPTGVHEQYF
CDR3nt: TGTGCCAGCAGCCCCCCTCCGACAGGGGTCCACGAGCAGTACTTC
d_gene: TRBD1
j_gene: TRBJ2-7
v_gene: TRBV7-9
abundance: few

CDR3aa: CASRGAGNTIYF
CDR3nt: TGTGCCAGCAGAGGGGCTGGAAACACCATATATTTT
d_gene: .
j_gene: TRBJ1-3
v_gene: TRBV7-6
abundance: many

CDR3aa: CASSHPRVSGNTIYF
CDR3nt: TGTGCCAGCAGCCACCCCAGGGTCTCTGGAAACACCATATATTTT
d_gene: .
j_gene: TRBJ1-3
v_gene: TRBV7-2
abundance: many

CDR3aa: CASSKGGTTEAFF
CDR3nt: TGTGCCAGTAGTAAGGGGGGAACCACTGAAGCTTTCTTT
d_gene: .
j_gene: TRBJ1-1
v_gene: TRBV19
abundance: .